The present TCR beta chain was sequenced within a study of CD8+ T cells in alopecia areata. Specified treatment: oral pan-JAK inhibitor, 5-10 mg twice daily. Germline lookup yields CDR1 SGHVS and CDR2 FQNEAQ. There are 15 residues in the CDR3. V dropped 4 bases and J dropped 1 base, with 13 bases sitting between them. This clone has a single count. TCR sequencing used cDNA made by reverse transcription of extracted RNA. Profiled with immunoSEQ multiplex PCR; TCRdb holds only in-frame clones, not every one. Of about 270,000 clones in the sample, around 64% are singletons; the top ten hold 0.75% to 0.95%.

The sample was CD4+ T cells sorted from blood, taken at week 52, from a patient treated with tofacitinib. The TCR was taken from a human donor with alopecia areata. J is TRBJ1-2 and V is TRBV7-8; D unclear. The CDR3 region is CASSSQMRINYGYTF. CDR3 bases: TGTGCCAGCAGCTCCCAAATGCGGATTAACTATGGCTACACCTTC.